This TCR beta chain was retrieved from a study of CD8 T cells in Susac syndrome. TCR beta from blood CD8+ and CD4+ T cells was sequenced. RNA in amounts of 0.5 to 1 ug was reverse transcribed with random hexamers. TCRdb re-called the immunoSEQ multiplex PCR reads through MiXCR, storing one row per CDR3 protein. The profile shows about 130,000 distinct CDR3 sequences, around 94% of them singletons. Per germline, CDR1 MNHEY and CDR2 SVGEGT. With V trimmed by 6 bases and J by 14 bases, 15 bases remained unmatched. The CDR3 has 13 amino acids. The TCR sequence derives from a human donor with multiple sclerosis. This chain joins TRBV6-2 or TRBV6-3 and TRBJ1-2; TRBD1 aligns across 7 bases. Sequencing was carried out using CD4+ T cells from PBMCs. The CDR3 region has the DNA TGTGCCAGCAGCGTCCCGGGACAGATGACGAGTACCTTC. Protein product: CASSVPGQMTSTF.